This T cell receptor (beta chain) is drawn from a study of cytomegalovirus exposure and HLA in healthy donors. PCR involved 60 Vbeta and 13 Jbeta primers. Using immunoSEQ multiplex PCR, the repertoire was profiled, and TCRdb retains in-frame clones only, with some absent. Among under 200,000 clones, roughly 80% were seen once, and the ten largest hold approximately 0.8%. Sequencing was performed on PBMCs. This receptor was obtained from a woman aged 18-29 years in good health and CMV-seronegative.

The CDR3 protein is CAWSVITSGTYEQYF. For the CDR3, the DNA is TGTGCCTGGAGTGTTATCACTAGCGGGACCTACGAGCAGTACTTC. This chain links TRBV30 with TRBJ2-7; 10 nucleotides line up with TRBD2. V lost 0 bases and J lost 2; bases outside the gene matches: 4. CDR3 length equals 15 residues. From germline, CDR1 is GTSNPN and CDR2 SVGIG (reference sequence).